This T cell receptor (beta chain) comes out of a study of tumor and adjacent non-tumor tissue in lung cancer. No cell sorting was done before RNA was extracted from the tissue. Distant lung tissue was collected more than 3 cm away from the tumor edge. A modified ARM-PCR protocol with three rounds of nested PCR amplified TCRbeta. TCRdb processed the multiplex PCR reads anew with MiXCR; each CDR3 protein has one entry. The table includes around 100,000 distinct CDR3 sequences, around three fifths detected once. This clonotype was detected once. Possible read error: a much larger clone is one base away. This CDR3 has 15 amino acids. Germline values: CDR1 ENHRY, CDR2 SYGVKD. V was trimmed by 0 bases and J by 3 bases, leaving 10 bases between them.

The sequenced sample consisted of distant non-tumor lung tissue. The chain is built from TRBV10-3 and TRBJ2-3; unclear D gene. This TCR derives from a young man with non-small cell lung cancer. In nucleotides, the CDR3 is TGTGCCATCAGTGAGTCTGTTACTACGACAGATACGCAGTATTTT. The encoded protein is CAISESVTTTDTQYF.